Listed below are T cell receptor beta chains from one sample, sequenced in a study of quantifying T cell responses using KT2 cells. TCRdb re-called the UMI-ligation and nested PCR reads through MiXCR, storing one row per CDR3 protein. This sample carries 40,000 or so distinct CDR3 sequences, 15% to 20% of them seen once, and the ten largest clones take approximately 40%. Sequencing used PBMCs spiked with cells of the T cell clone KT2. These receptors were obtained from a human donor. The CDR3 runs from the conserved cysteine through the conserved F or W. A D gene is named only where the DNA matches it firmly.

TRBJ2-7	NA	TRBV20-1	CSGGAEGTYEQYF
TRBJ2-2	NA	TRBV12-3/TRBV12-4	CATSVGNANTGELFF
TRBJ2-5	TRBD2	TRBV6-6	CASTYGVSGGQETQYF
TRBJ2-7	NA	TRBV7-8	CASSLSLYRSYEQYF
TRBJ1-1	TRBD1	TRBV5-1	CASSLSVRQGGNTEAFF
TRBJ1-1	NA	TRBV29-1	CSVEDPTGTEAFF
TRBJ2-3	NA	TRBV24-1	CATSDRKTGFGTDTQYF
TRBJ2-7	NA	TRBV18	CASSPVEANEQYF
TRBJ2-2	NA	TRBV30	CAWSKRTGELFF
TRBJ1-2	TRBD1	TRBV6-2/TRBV6-3	CASSHAWTGDGYTF
TRBJ1-1	NA	TRBV10-1	CASSPDSNTEAFF
TRBJ1-5	NA	TRBV10-1	CATRGGLNQPQHF
TRBJ1-5	NA	TRBV20-1	CSAQGRSNQPQHF
TRBJ1-1	NA	TRBV29-1	CSVEKDSNTEAFF
TRBJ2-1	NA	TRBV7-2	CASSLAGLLVDVSNEQFF
TRBJ2-2	NA	TRBV7-6	CASSRETGNTGELFF
TRBJ2-1	NA	TRBV18	CASSPQLADEQFF
TRBJ2-1	TRBD2	TRBV29-1	CSVGAGGPQNEQFF
TRBJ2-1	TRBD1	TRBV11-2	CASSSPEPMTGSINNEQFF
TRBJ1-1	NA	TRBV12-3/TRBV12-4	CASSFRPSTEAFF
TRBJ2-7	TRBD2	TRBV2	CASGVSGSPAYEQYF
TRBJ2-1	TRBD2	TRBV11-3	CASSRVGGNEQFF
TRBJ2-5	NA	TRBV20-1	CSATYQETQYF
TRBJ2-2	NA	TRBV2	CASSASGNTGELFF
TRBJ2-2	NA	TRBV18	CASSPGKGTSPGTGELFF
TRBJ2-7	NA	TRBV9	CASSPRQETYEQYF
TRBJ2-1	TRBD2	TRBV12-3/TRBV12-4	CASRSSGSGVDNEQFF
TRBJ1-1	NA	TRBV4-2	CASSQQQNTEAFF
TRBJ2-7	TRBD2	TRBV5-1	CASSSRGRGDYEQYF
TRBJ2-1	TRBD2	TRBV7-2	CASSLRLARNNEQFF
TRBJ1-1	TRBD1	TRBV5-5	CASSLLGGGADTEAFF
TRBJ2-6	TRBD1	TRBV4-3	CASSQDGTGGANVLTF
TRBJ2-3	NA	TRBV7-9	CASSRGGDTQYF
TRBJ2-1	NA	TRBV20-1	CSAPGTLSNEQFF
TRBJ1-6	NA	TRBV20-1	CSAPETYNSPLHF
TRBJ1-6	NA	TRBV20-1	CSASGGVDYNSPLHF
TRBJ2-3	NA	TRBV20-1	CSANQYSQGSTDTQYF
TRBJ2-5	NA	TRBV12-3/TRBV12-4	CASSETQAQEAQYF
TRBJ1-6	NA	TRBV6-5	CASSLYRPLNSPLHF
TRBJ1-5	NA	TRBV12-5	CASGLVVAGPGGPQHF
TRBJ2-1	TRBD1	TRBV5-6	CASSLPGQGTPPQFF
TRBJ1-1	NA	TRBV29-1	CSVEDRSTYGNTEAFF
TRBJ2-4	TRBD1	TRBV5-6	CASSNAKWTGGGKNIQYF
TRBJ1-5	NA	TRBV12-3/TRBV12-4	CASTLEFQPQHF
TRBJ2-1	TRBD2	TRBV27	CASSLRLVAGGNEQFF
TRBJ2-5	NA	TRBV6-5	CASSYSENGQETQYF
TRBJ2-7	NA	TRBV19	CASSGGVGSYEQYF
TRBJ2-6	TRBD2	TRBV7-8	CASSPLAGRGSGANVLTF
TRBJ1-6	TRBD1	TRBV12-3/TRBV12-4	CASKGQGYESPLHF
TRBJ2-2	NA	TRBV11-2	CASSPLAALNTGELFF
TRBJ2-3	TRBD1	TRBV10-2	CASSLRGPSTDTQYF
TRBJ1-1	NA	TRBV20-1	CSAREEGSMNTEAFF
TRBJ2-1	TRBD2	TRBV13	CASSLAVAGGHLLYNEQFF
TRBJ1-1	TRBD1	TRBV20-1	CSARGGGNTEAFF
TRBJ2-7	TRBD1	TRBV5-1	CASSFLTGQGSYEQYF
TRBJ2-6	NA	TRBV18	CASSPRIPSGANVLTF
TRBJ2-7	NA	TRBV14	CASSPLEGHEQYF
TRBJ2-7	TRBD1	TRBV9	CASSGQGAYEQYF
TRBJ2-7	NA	TRBV12-3/TRBV12-4	CASSLYTATYEQYF
TRBJ2-7	NA	TRBV6-5	CASSWGVETGYEQYF